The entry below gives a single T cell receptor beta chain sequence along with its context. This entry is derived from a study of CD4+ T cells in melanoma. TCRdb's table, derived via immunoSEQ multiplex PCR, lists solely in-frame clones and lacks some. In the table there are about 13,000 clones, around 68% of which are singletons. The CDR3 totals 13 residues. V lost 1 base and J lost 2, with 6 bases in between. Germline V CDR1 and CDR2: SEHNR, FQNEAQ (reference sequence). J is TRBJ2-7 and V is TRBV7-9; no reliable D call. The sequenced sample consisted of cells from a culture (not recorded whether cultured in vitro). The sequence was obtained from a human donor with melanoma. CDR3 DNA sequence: TGTGCCAGCAGCTTAGGATCGACCTACGAGCAGTACTTC. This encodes CASSLGSTYEQYF.